This T cell receptor (beta chain) is from a study of Graves' ophthalmopathy and Graves' hyperthyroidism. This CDR3 has 13 amino acids. The germline CDR1 and CDR2 sequences are SEHNR and FQNEAQ (reference sequence). Trimming shortened V by 11 bases and J by 5 bases, and 19 bases separated the two germline ends. Amplification targeted the TCR beta CDR3 regions, with RNA transcripts as the source material. The library came from an HTBI-primed first-round RT-PCR and a second-round multiplex PCR. TCRdb reanalysed the multiplex PCR reads using MiXCR and keeps one entry per CDR3 protein. The sample holds 740,000 or so distinct CDR3 sequences, around 40% seen once.

The sequence was obtained from an adult man with Graves' ophthalmopathy. V usage is TRBV7-9 and J usage is TRBJ2-7; tentative D call: TRBD1 (6 bases). The specimen was peripheral blood. DNA of the CDR3: TGTGCCTGGAGTGGAAACTACAGGGACGAGCAGTACTTC. Translated: CAWSGNYRDEQYF.